A selection of T cell receptor beta chains follows, all from one sample in a study of PD-1 blockade in classical Hodgkin lymphoma. Profiled with immunoSEQ multiplex PCR; TCRdb holds only in-frame clones, not every one. Here the sample spans 25,000 to 30,000 clones, 78% being singletons. Source: peripheral blood mononuclear cells (PBMCs), taken before the second cycle of nivolumab. The receptors here all came from a human donor with classical Hodgkin lymphoma. The CDR3 runs from the conserved cysteine through the conserved F or W. The order of the fields is clone size, CDR3 length, V gene, D gene, J gene, CDR3 DNA, CDR3 protein. The D gene is left open where the match is weak. Clone size is given for some rows only: seen once, a few or many times, or a class if the clone is expanded.

clone size: .; CDR3 length: 14; V gene: TRBV7-3; D gene: .; J gene: TRBJ2-1; CDR3 DNA: TGTGCCAGCAGCTTAGTTCCGGGGGTCAATGAGCAGTTCTTC; CDR3 protein: CASSLVPGVNEQFF
clone size: .; CDR3 length: 15; V gene: TRBV5-1; D gene: TRBD1; J gene: TRBJ2-5; CDR3 DNA: TGCGCCAGCAGCTCGCGGACAGGGTTTGTGAAGACCCAGTACTTC; CDR3 protein: CASSSRTGFVKTQYF
clone size: few; CDR3 length: 15; V gene: TRBV7-2; D gene: TRBD1; J gene: TRBJ1-2; CDR3 DNA: TGTGCCAGCAGCGTACAGGGGCAGTTTAACTATGGCTACACCTTC; CDR3 protein: CASSVQGQFNYGYTF
clone size: .; CDR3 length: 13; V gene: TRBV5-5; D gene: .; J gene: TRBJ1-2; CDR3 DNA: TGTGCCAGCAGCCAACAGGGTACCTATGGCTACACCTTC; CDR3 protein: CASSQQGTYGYTF
clone size: .; CDR3 length: 15; V gene: TRBV6-6; D gene: .; J gene: TRBJ1-5; CDR3 DNA: TGTGCCAGCAGTCAAAGGCAGGGCGGGAATCAGCCCCAGCATTTT; CDR3 protein: CASSQRQGGNQPQHF
clone size: .; CDR3 length: 22; V gene: TRBV7-7; D gene: TRBD2; J gene: TRBJ2-6; CDR3 DNA: TGTGCCAGCAGCCCAAATTCTTCTGGAGCCAGGGTCGGGAGGTCTGGGGCCAACGTCCTGACTTTC; CDR3 protein: CASSPNSSGARVGRSGANVLTF
clone size: .; CDR3 length: 14; V gene: TRBV5-5; D gene: TRBD2; J gene: TRBJ2-5; CDR3 DNA: TGTGCCAGCAGGTTGGGACTAGCGGAAGAGACCCAGTACTTC; CDR3 protein: CASRLGLAEETQYF
clone size: .; CDR3 length: 14; V gene: TRBV11-2; D gene: .; J gene: TRBJ1-2; CDR3 DNA: TGTGCCAGCAGCAAGGGGGATTCTACGGAGGGCTACACCTTC; CDR3 protein: CASSKGDSTEGYTF
clone size: .; CDR3 length: 16; V gene: TRBV4-1; D gene: .; J gene: TRBJ1-3; CDR3 DNA: TGCGCCAGCAGCCAAGATATGGGAAAGCGGGGAAACACCATATATTTT; CDR3 protein: CASSQDMGKRGNTIYF
clone size: .; CDR3 length: 15; V gene: TRBV12-5; D gene: .; J gene: TRBJ1-1; CDR3 DNA: TGTGCTAGTGGTTTGGTCGTGGGACAAGGCTCTGAAGCTTTCTTT; CDR3 protein: CASGLVVGQGSEAFF
clone size: .; CDR3 length: 13; V gene: TRBV30; D gene: .; J gene: TRBJ2-5; CDR3 DNA: TGTGCCTGGAGTGTTGTAGATCAAGAGACCCAGTACTTC; CDR3 protein: CAWSVVDQETQYF
clone size: .; CDR3 length: 14; V gene: TRBV6-1; D gene: .; J gene: TRBJ1-3; CDR3 DNA: TGTGCCAGCAGCCGTGAAGGGGGTGGAAACACCATATATTTT; CDR3 protein: CASSREGGGNTIYF
clone size: .; CDR3 length: 15; V gene: TRBV4-2; D gene: .; J gene: TRBJ1-2; CDR3 DNA: TGTGCCAGCAGCCAAGATCGAGGAGGGCCATATGGCTACACCTTC; CDR3 protein: CASSQDRGGPYGYTF
clone size: .; CDR3 length: 13; V gene: TRBV5-1; D gene: TRBD1; J gene: TRBJ1-1; CDR3 DNA: TGCGCCAGTCCGACAGGGGTGAACACTGAAGCTTTCTTT; CDR3 protein: CASPTGVNTEAFF
clone size: .; CDR3 length: 16; V gene: TRBV19; D gene: .; J gene: TRBJ2-5; CDR3 DNA: TGTGCCAGTAGTAGTTCCCTATCCAGCGGACAAGAGACCCAGTACTTC; CDR3 protein: CASSSSLSSGQETQYF
clone size: .; CDR3 length: 12; V gene: TRBV2; D gene: .; J gene: TRBJ1-4; CDR3 DNA: TGTGCCAGCAGGGGGGACGATGAAAAACTGTTTTTT; CDR3 protein: CASRGDDEKLFF
clone size: .; CDR3 length: 15; V gene: TRBV2; D gene: .; J gene: TRBJ2-4; CDR3 DNA: TGTGCCAGCAGGGGGATAGATCTAGCCAAAAACATTCAGTACTTC; CDR3 protein: CASRGIDLAKNIQYF
clone size: .; CDR3 length: 12; V gene: TRBV7-9; D gene: .; J gene: TRBJ1-2; CDR3 DNA: TGTGCCAGCAGCTGGACTGAATATGGCTACACCTTC; CDR3 protein: CASSWTEYGYTF
clone size: once; CDR3 length: 13; V gene: TRBV18; D gene: .; J gene: TRBJ2-5; CDR3 DNA: TGTGCCAGCTCACCAGAGGGTCAAGAGACCCAGTACTTC; CDR3 protein: CASSPEGQETQYF
clone size: .; CDR3 length: 15; V gene: TRBV7-8; D gene: .; J gene: TRBJ2-7; CDR3 DNA: TGTGCCAGCAGCACCTTTAGGGCCTTCGAGGGGGAGCAGTACTTC; CDR3 protein: CASSTFRAFEGEQYF
clone size: once; CDR3 length: 15; V gene: TRBV2; D gene: .; J gene: TRBJ2-5; CDR3 DNA: TGTGCCAGCAGTGAAGCGCTGACAAGCCAAGAGACCCAGTACTTC; CDR3 protein: CASSEALTSQETQYF
clone size: .; CDR3 length: 13; V gene: TRBV29-1; D gene: TRBD2; J gene: TRBJ2-4; CDR3 DNA: TGCAGCGTGAGACTAGCGGGGGGCAACATTCAGTACTTC; CDR3 protein: CSVRLAGGNIQYF
clone size: .; CDR3 length: 19; V gene: TRBV21-1; D gene: .; J gene: TRBJ1-6; CDR3 DNA: TGTGCCAGCCGAAAAAAACCAAGTTCTTGGGGGGACTATAATTCACCCCTCCACTTT; CDR3 protein: CASRKKPSSWGDYNSPLHF
clone size: .; CDR3 length: 16; V gene: TRBV4-3; D gene: .; J gene: TRBJ1-2; CDR3 DNA: TGCGCCAGCAGCCACACGAACAGGGAGGGGGTTTATGGCTACACCTTC; CDR3 protein: CASSHTNREGVYGYTF
clone size: .; CDR3 length: 13; V gene: TRBV7-2; D gene: .; J gene: TRBJ2-5; CDR3 DNA: TGTGCCAGCAGCCGGGGGAGGCGCGAGACCCAGTACTTC; CDR3 protein: CASSRGRRETQYF
clone size: .; CDR3 length: 12; V gene: TRBV19; D gene: TRBD1; J gene: TRBJ1-5; CDR3 DNA: TGTGCCAGTAGTACCAAACAGGGGCCTAAGCATTTT; CDR3 protein: CASSTKQGPKHF
clone size: .; CDR3 length: 14; V gene: TRBV7-2; D gene: TRBD2; J gene: TRBJ2-2; CDR3 DNA: TGTGCCAGCGGCCGGGACTACAACACCGGGGAGCTGTTTTTT; CDR3 protein: CASGRDYNTGELFF
clone size: .; CDR3 length: 16; V gene: TRBV7-3; D gene: TRBD2; J gene: TRBJ2-1; CDR3 DNA: TGTGCCAGCAGCCTGAACCTAGCGGGGGGGCGTAATGAGCAGTTCTTC; CDR3 protein: CASSLNLAGGRNEQFF
clone size: .; CDR3 length: 14; V gene: TRBV11-3; D gene: .; J gene: TRBJ1-6; CDR3 DNA: TGTGCCAGCAGCTCGGGACTGACGGGTTCGACCCTCCACTTT; CDR3 protein: CASSSGLTGSTLHF
clone size: few; CDR3 length: 15; V gene: TRBV7-9; D gene: .; J gene: TRBJ1-1; CDR3 DNA: TGTGCCAGCAGCCCGATTAGGACGGTGAACACTGAAGCTTTCTTT; CDR3 protein: CASSPIRTVNTEAFF
clone size: medium-sized; CDR3 length: 16; V gene: TRBV28; D gene: .; J gene: TRBJ1-6; CDR3 DNA: TGTGCCAGCACCCCCCTTCCGGGACAATATAATTCACCCCTCCACTTT; CDR3 protein: CASTPLPGQYNSPLHF
clone size: .; CDR3 length: 14; V gene: TRBV28; D gene: .; J gene: TRBJ1-1; CDR3 DNA: TGTGCCAGCAGTTTTTTAATGGAGGACACTGAAGCTTTCTTT; CDR3 protein: CASSFLMEDTEAFF